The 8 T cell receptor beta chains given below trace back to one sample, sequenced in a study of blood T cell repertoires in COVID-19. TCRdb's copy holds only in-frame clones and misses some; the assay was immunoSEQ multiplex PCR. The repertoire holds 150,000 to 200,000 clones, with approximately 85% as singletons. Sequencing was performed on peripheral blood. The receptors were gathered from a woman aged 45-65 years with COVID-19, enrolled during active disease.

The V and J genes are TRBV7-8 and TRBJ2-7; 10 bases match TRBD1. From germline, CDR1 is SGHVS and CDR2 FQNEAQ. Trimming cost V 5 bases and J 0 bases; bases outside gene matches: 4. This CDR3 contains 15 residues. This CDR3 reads CASSTGQGYSYEQYF. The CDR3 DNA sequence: TGTGCCAGCAGCACGGGACAGGGGTACTCCTACGAGCAGTACTTC.

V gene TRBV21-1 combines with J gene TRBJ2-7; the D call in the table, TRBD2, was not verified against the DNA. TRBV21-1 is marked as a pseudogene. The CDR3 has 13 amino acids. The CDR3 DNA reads TGTGCCGGGGGAGGGAATACCTCCTACGAGCAGTACTTC. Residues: CAGGGNTSYEQYF.

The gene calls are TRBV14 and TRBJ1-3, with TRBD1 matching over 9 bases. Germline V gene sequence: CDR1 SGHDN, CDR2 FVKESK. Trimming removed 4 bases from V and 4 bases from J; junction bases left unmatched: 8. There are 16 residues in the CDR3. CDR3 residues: CASSRWGQGTGNTIYF. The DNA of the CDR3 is TGTGCCAGCAGCCGGTGGGGACAGGGAACCGGAAACACCATATATTTT.

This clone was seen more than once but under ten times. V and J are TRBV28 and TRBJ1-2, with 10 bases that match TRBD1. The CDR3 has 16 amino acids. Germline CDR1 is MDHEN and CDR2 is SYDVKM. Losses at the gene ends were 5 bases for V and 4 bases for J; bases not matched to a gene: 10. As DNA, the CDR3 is TGTGCCAGCAGTGCCTCCGGGACAGGGGTCGGCTATGGCTACACCTTC. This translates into CASSASGTGVGYGYTF.

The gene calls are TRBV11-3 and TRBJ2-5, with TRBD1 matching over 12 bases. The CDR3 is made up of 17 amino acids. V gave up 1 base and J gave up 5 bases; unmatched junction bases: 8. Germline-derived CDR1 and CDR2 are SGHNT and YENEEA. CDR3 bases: TGTGCCAGCAGCTTAGGCCGGCGGGACAGGGGGCTGGAGACCCAGTACTTC. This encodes CASSLGRRDRGLETQYF.

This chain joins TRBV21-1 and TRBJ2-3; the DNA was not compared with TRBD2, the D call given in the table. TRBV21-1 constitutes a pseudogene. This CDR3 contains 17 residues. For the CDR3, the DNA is TGTGCCAGCAGCAAAGGAAGGGCGGGGGGGAGCACAGATACGCAGTATTTT. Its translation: CASSKGRAGGSTDTQYF.

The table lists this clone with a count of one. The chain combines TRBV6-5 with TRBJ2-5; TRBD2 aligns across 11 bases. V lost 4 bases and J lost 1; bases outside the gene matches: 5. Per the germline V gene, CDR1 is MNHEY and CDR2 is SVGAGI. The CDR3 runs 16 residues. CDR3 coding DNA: TGTGCCAGCAGTTTTAGCGGGGGGGCCACCCAAGAGACCCAGTACTTC. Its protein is CASSFSGGATQETQYF.

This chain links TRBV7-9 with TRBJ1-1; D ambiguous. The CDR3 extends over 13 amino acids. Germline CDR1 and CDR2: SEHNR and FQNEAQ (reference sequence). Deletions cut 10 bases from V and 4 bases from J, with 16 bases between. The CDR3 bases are TGTGCCATCCGAGTGGCCGGCGGCACTGAAGCTTTCTTT. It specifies CAIRVAGGTEAFF.